These 31 T cell receptor beta chains came from one sample sequenced in a study of regulatory T cells in long-lasting Graves disease. Time point noted: newly diagnosed GD, antithyroid drugs for less than 3 months. Extracted RNA from PBMCs served as the source of the TCR library. Arm-PCR of CDR3 regions with iRepertoire HTBI primers generated TCR beta libraries. TCRdb re-derived calls from the multiplex PCR reads in MiXCR, one entry per CDR3 protein. The top ten clones hold approximately 12% of a sample with about 610,000 distinct CDR3 sequences, more than 15% of them seen once. The same data also contributed to another study, on T cells in Graves' hyperthyroidism and ophthalmopathy.

The sample here was peripheral blood mononuclear cells (PBMCs), taken at new diagnosis, from a patient treated with antithyroid drugs. The receptors originated from a man aged 18 to 29 with Graves disease.

In this sample, this clonotype turned up many times. V is TRBV5-1 and J is TRBJ2-2, with 14 positions matching TRBD2. Germline lookup yields CDR1 SGHRS and CDR2 YFSETQ. Trimming cost V 4 bases and J 5 bases; bases outside gene matches: 7. This CDR3 comprises 17 residues. The CDR3 coding sequence is TGCGCCAGCAGCGCCGGACTAGCGGGAGGATGGACCGGGGAGCTGTTTTTT. It encodes CASSAGLAGGWTGELFF.

The chain links TRBV6-9 to TRBJ1-2; a weak D match, TRBD1 (6 bases). Trimming took off 0 bases at V and 9 bases at J, with 11 bases between the two ends. The germline gives CDR1 MNHGY, CDR2 SVAAGI. The CDR3 extends over 13 amino acids. DNA for the CDR3: TGTGCCAGCAGTTATTCCTACAGGGAGAGCTACACCTTC. Translating gives CASSYSYRESYTF.

This rearrangement joins TRBV20-1 to TRBJ2-4; 8 bases are shared with TRBD1. CDR1 and CDR2 from the germline V gene are DFQATT and SNEGSKA (reference sequence). Germline trimming cut 5 bases from V and 0 bases from J; bases unmatched to any gene: 3. CDR3 length equals 14 residues. The CDR3 region is CSAWTGIAKNIQYF. CDR3 sequence (DNA): TGCAGTGCTTGGACAGGGATAGCCAAAAACATTCAGTACTTC.

Turning to this clonotype: The DNA is omitted, as the CDR3 cannot be located on it reliably, and the CDR3 follows TCRdb's listing. V usage is TRBV5-1 and J usage is TRBJ2-2; the table's D gene call, TRBD2, was not cross checked with the DNA. Germline V gives CDR1 SGHRS, CDR2 YFSETQ. Inclusive of both ends, the CDR3 amounts to 14 amino acids. The CDR3 sequence is CASSFGSGAGEPFF.

This clonotype was recorded a few times. A read error is possible here, since a much larger clone lies one base away. The chain combines TRBV28 with TRBJ1-2; a possible D gene is TRBD1 (5 bases). Germline V gene lookup returns CDR1 MDHEN and CDR2 SYDVKM. CDR3 length equals 12 residues. The V end was cut by 6 bases, the J end by 4 bases, with 9 bases between. Here the CDR3 reads CASSYRTYGYTF. For the CDR3, the DNA is TGTGCCAGCAGCTACAGGACCTATGGCTACACCTTC.

About this clonotype itself: Here the CDR3 omits its conserved ending phenylalanine or tryptophan, so a read error is the likely source. The chain recombines TRBV27 with TRBJ2-7; D unclear. The CDR3 sequence is 13 residues long. The germline V and J ends were trimmed by 6 bases and 0 bases, with 9 bases remaining between them. CDR1 is MNHEY and CDR2 is SMNVEV in the germline V gene (reference sequence). As DNA, the CDR3 is TGTGCCAGCAGGGCTCCGAGCTCCTACGAGCAGTACCTC. Amino acids: CASRAPSSYEQYL.

The gene calls are TRBV29-1 and TRBJ1-4, with no clear D. V lost 7 bases and J lost 7, with 13 bases in between. The CDR3 consists of 12 residues. CDR1 SQVTM and CDR2 ANQGSEA come from the germline V gene. The CDR3 nucleotides read TGCAGCGGCCTGGACGGATCTGAAAAACTGTTTTTT. Amino acids: CSGLDGSEKLFF.

This clonotype was seen a few times. This chain uses TRBV19 with TRBJ2-3; 7 positions match TRBD2. CDR1 is LNHDA, CDR2 SQIVND, per germline (reference sequence). J was trimmed by 5 bases and V by 5 bases; bases with no gene match: 7. The CDR3 is 14 residues long. As DNA, the CDR3 is TGTGCCAGTAGTTTTGGGAGGGCCAAAGATACGCAGTATTTT. This gives the protein CASSFGRAKDTQYF.

The chain links TRBV6-5 to TRBJ1-1, with D uncertain. V was pared by 0 bases and J by 4 bases, with 12 bases between. Germline V gives CDR1 MNHEY, CDR2 SVGAGI. CDR3 length: 15 amino acids. As DNA, the CDR3 is TGTGCCAGCAGTTACTCGGGTGGGTGGGGCACTGAAGCTTTCTTT. Translation gives CASSYSGGWGTEAFF.

This clonotype was detected only a few times. This chain joins TRBV24-1 and TRBJ2-1; 8 bases line up with TRBD2. The CDR3 loop spans 14 amino acids. Germline V CDR1 and CDR2: KGHDR, SFDVKD. The junction had 3 bases not matched to a gene; V was cut back by 9 bases and J by 0 bases. The CDR3 loop reads CATGTRSSYNEQFF. DNA for the CDR3: TGTGCCACCGGGACTAGAAGCTCCTACAATGAGCAGTTCTTC.

There are a few counts of this clonotype. The chain employs TRBV9 and TRBJ1-1; possibly TRBD1 for D (6 bases). Germline lookup yields CDR1 SGDLS and CDR2 YYNGEE. Trimming left V 7 bases short and J 3 bases short, with 19 bases between. The length of the CDR3 is 15 residues. CDR3 sequence (DNA): TGTGCCAGCTCCGGGGGCGCGCCGGTGGACACTGAAGCTTTCTTT. Amino acids: CASSGGAPVDTEAFF.

As regards this clonotype: Mismatch with germline at one junction end may stem from a read error. The chain carries TRBV5-1 and TRBJ2-7, with 8 bases aligning to TRBD2. This CDR3 is built from 15 residues. Germline CDR1 is SGHRS and CDR2 is YFSETQ. In DNA, the CDR3 is TGCGCCAGCAGCCCGACAAACAAAGCGGGAGTGTACCTTAATTTC. Protein sequence: CASSPTNKAGVYLNF.

This clonotype was recorded many times. V usage is TRBV5-1 and J usage is TRBJ1-1, with 9 bases aligning to TRBD1. The germline V gene encodes CDR1 SGHRS and CDR2 YFSETQ. V lost 0 bases and J lost 3; bases outside the gene matches: 9. This CDR3 is built from 17 residues. In nucleotides, the CDR3 is TGCGCCAGCAGCTTGGCCTTGGACAGGGGCGGTTACACTGAAGCTTTCTTT. This codes for CASSLALDRGGYTEAFF.

This clonotype was observed many times. The chain combines TRBV5-6 with TRBJ2-1; no firm D call. Germline-derived CDR1 and CDR2 are SGHDT and YYEEEE. The ends were cut back, 0 bases at V and 4 bases at J, with 2 bases in the middle. The CDR3 loop spans 12 amino acids. CDR3: CASSLEYNEQFF. The CDR3 region has the DNA TGTGCCAGCAGCTTGGAATACAATGAGCAGTTCTTC.

The sample holds many counts of this clonotype. The chain links TRBV9 to TRBJ2-3; 7 bases fit TRBD2. V was clipped by 3 bases and J by 1 base; unmatched bases: 2. This CDR3 spans 14 amino acids. Germline V CDR1 and CDR2: SGDLS, YYNGEE. The CDR3 region has the DNA TGTGCCAGCAGCGCTAGCGGCCGCACAGATACGCAGTATTTT. It is translated as CASSASGRTDTQYF.

The chain combines TRBV20-1 with TRBJ2-5; TRBD1 matches at 8 bases. The CDR3 runs to 14 residues. Trimming at V came to 4 bases and at J to 2 bases, leaving 6 bases not matched to a gene. From germline, CDR1 is DFQATT and CDR2 SNEGSKA (reference sequence). CDR3: CSAKGDRNQETQYF. Here the CDR3 DNA reads TGCAGTGCTAAGGGGGACAGGAATCAAGAGACCCAGTACTTC.

The rearrangement uses TRBV7-8 and TRBJ1-4; D is undetermined. The CDR3 has 12 amino acids. Trimming took 1 base from V and 10 from J, leaving 7 bases between them. Germline V gives CDR1 SGHVS, CDR2 FQNEAQ. The CDR3, as DNA: TGTGCCAGCAGCTTAGACAGAAGAAAACTGTTTTTT. The encoded protein is CASSLDRRKLFF.

The gene calls are TRBV27 and TRBJ2-5, with 7 bases fitting TRBD2. CDR1 and CDR2 from the germline V gene are MNHEY and SMNVEV (reference sequence). J gave up 5 bases and V 1 base, and 10 bases lay outside the gene matches. The CDR3 consists of 16 residues. As DNA, the CDR3 is TGTGCCAGCAGTTTATGGTCAGGCGGGAGAGGGGAGACCCAGTACTTC. Residues: CASSLWSGGRGETQYF.

A few counts support this clonotype. V is TRBV28 and J is TRBJ2-7; TRBD1 matches 8 bases. Germline V gene sequence: CDR1 MDHEN, CDR2 SYDVKM. The CDR3 runs to 13 residues. The ends lost 8 bases at V and 1 base at J; junction bases unmatched: 4. CDR3 amino acids: CASWGTGSYEQYF. CDR3 sequence (DNA): TGTGCCAGCTGGGGGACAGGTTCCTACGAGCAGTACTTC.

This clonotype was counted between two and nine times. Here the CDR3 reads CAWSVLGGGFAGNTIYF. The CDR3 nucleotides are TGTGCCTGGAGTGTACTCGGGGGGGGTTTCGCTGGAAACACCATATATTTT. This chain links TRBV30 with TRBJ1-3; possible D gene TRBD1, 5 bases. The germline V gene encodes CDR1 GTSNPN and CDR2 SVGIG (reference sequence). The CDR3 runs 17 residues. V lost 0 bases and J lost 2, with 17 bases in between.

This clonotype appeared many times. This CDR3 reads CSACREGGTDTQYF. CDR3 bases: TGCAGTGCTTGTCGGGAGGGCGGCACAGATACGCAGTATTTT. The rearrangement joins TRBV20-1 to TRBJ2-3, with 8 bases that match TRBD2. After removal of 5 bases from V and 1 base from J, the junction contained 5 bases not matched to a gene. Germline V gene lookup returns CDR1 DFQATT and CDR2 SNEGSKA (reference sequence). The CDR3 is made up of 14 amino acids.

V and J are TRBV5-4 and TRBJ1-1; D may be TRBD1 (6 bases). The CDR3 is 14 amino acids. Germline values: CDR1 SGHNT, CDR2 YYREEE (reference sequence). V was pared by 6 bases and J by 3 bases, with 15 bases between. The CDR3 DNA follows: TGTGCCAGCACTACAGGGTTCGACGACACTGAAGCTTTCTTT. Protein: CASTTGFDDTEAFF.

This clonotype was seen more than once but under ten times. V is TRBV20-1 and J is TRBJ1-5; 7 bases map to TRBD1. Per germline, CDR1 DFQATT and CDR2 SNEGSKA (reference sequence). This CDR3 has 14 residues. Losses at the gene ends were 3 bases for V and 3 bases for J; bases not matched to a gene: 5. As DNA, the CDR3 is TGCAGTGCTAGTCCGGGACAGTACAATCAGCCCCAGCATTTT. Protein: CSASPGQYNQPQHF.

Remarks on this clonotype: It is likely a read error: a sequence one base away is far more abundant. This chain connects TRBV30 to TRBJ2-1, with no clear D. Germline lookup yields CDR1 GTSNPN and CDR2 SVGIG (reference sequence). With 0 bases removed from V and 10 bases from J, the gap between germline ends came to 16 bases. The CDR3 is 14 residues long. The CDR3 here is CAWSVSVRTYEQFF. The DNA for the CDR3 is TGTGCCTGGAGTGTTTCGGTGAGAACCTACGAGCAGTTCTTC.

This clonotype was counted ten times or more. This chain joins TRBV5-1 and TRBJ2-1; D call uncertain. V was pared by 1 base and J by 5 bases, with 7 bases between. Germline lookup yields CDR1 SGHRS and CDR2 YFSETQ. The CDR3 covers 13 residues. In nucleotides, the CDR3 is TGCGCCAGCAGCTTGCGCGGACACAATGAGCAGTTCTTC. It encodes CASSLRGHNEQFF.

This clonotype has just a few counts. The gene calls are TRBV18 and TRBJ2-7; 9 bases are a match to TRBD1. The germline V gene has CDR1 KGHSH and CDR2 LQKENI. The CDR3 covers 16 residues. Trimming removed 8 bases from V and 4 bases from J; junction bases left unmatched: 15. The CDR3 DNA sequence: TGTGCCAGCGCGACGAACATCCGGGACAGGGTATACGAGCAGTACTTC. Protein product: CASATNIRDRVYEQYF.

This clonotype was observed many times. The chain is built from TRBV6-5 and TRBJ2-5; D not resolved. Germline assignment: CDR1 MNHEY and CDR2 SVGAGI. This CDR3 has 14 amino acids. Trimming shortened V by 2 bases and J by 4 bases, and 11 bases separated the two germline ends. The CDR3: CASSYGSNRETQYF. DNA of the CDR3: TGTGCCAGCAGTTACGGATCGAATAGAGAGACCCAGTACTTC.

This clonotype was counted many times. The V call is TRBV2, the J call TRBJ1-4; TRBD1 aligns across 7 bases. From germline, CDR1 is SNHLY and CDR2 FYNNEI. The CDR3 is 14 amino acids. The trim removed 10 bases at V and 7 bases at J, leaving 12 bases unmatched. This CDR3 reads CATQETAGGEKLFF. The DNA for the CDR3 is TGTGCCACCCAGGAGACGGCAGGGGGTGAAAAACTGTTTTTT. The full variable domain, its missing parts supplied by reference TRBV2 and TRBJ1-4, is EPEVTQTPSHQVTQMGQEVILRCVPISNHLYFYWYRQILGQKVEFLVSFYNNEISEKSEIFDDQFSVERPDGSNFTLKIRSTKLEDSAMYFCATQETAGGEKLFFGSGTQLSVL.

This clonotype came up many times. V is TRBV30 and J is TRBJ2-5, with D unclear. CDR3 length equals 13 residues. Trimming removed 2 bases from V and 5 bases from J, with 12 bases in between. Germline CDR1 reads GTSNPN; CDR2 reads SVGIG (reference sequence). The CDR3 spells CAWSNNPGETQYF. The CDR3, as DNA: TGTGCCTGGAGTAACAACCCGGGCGAGACCCAGTACTTC.

This clonotype was counted ten times or more. The V gene is TRBV27, the J gene TRBJ2-7, with 8 bases matching TRBD1. Germline V gives CDR1 MNHEY, CDR2 SMNVEV (reference sequence). The CDR3 consists of 14 residues. V shed 6 bases, J shed 2 bases, and the junction held 6 bases outside the gene matches. DNA for the CDR3: TGTGCCAGCAGCTTGGACAGGGCGGCCTACGAGCAGTACTTC. Translated: CASSLDRAAYEQYF.

V gene TRBV3-1 combines with J gene TRBJ2-5; 12 bases line up with TRBD2. The CDR3 covers 17 residues. After removal of 0 bases from V and 5 bases from J, the junction contained 7 bases not matched to a gene. The germline V gene has CDR1 LGHDT and CDR2 YNNKEL (reference sequence). The CDR3 bases are TGTGCCAGCAGCCAAGAGAGGACTAGCGGGACTGGGGAGACCCAGTACTTC. Its protein product is CASSQERTSGTGETQYF.